This T cell receptor (beta chain) appears in the sequencing data of a study of memory CD4+ T cells and cytomegalovirus serostatus. Libraries were prepared by immunoSEQ multiplex PCR; TCRdb keeps only in-frame clonotypes and omits some of them. The table shows under 80,000 clones, with 75% to 85% occurring only once. CDR3 length equals 13 residues. Looked up from germline, CDR1 is SGHRS and CDR2 is YFSETQ. Between the trimmed V and J ends, which lost 5 bases and 8 bases, there was a span of 14 bases. The sort gate was single viable CD3+CD4+CD8-CD45RO+ cells for memory CD4+ T cells. This sequence joins TRBV5-1 and TRBJ2-1; D is perhaps TRBD2 (6 bases). Sequencing was carried out using memory CD4+ T cells from blood. This TCR was sampled from an adult in good health and CMV-seropositive. In DNA form, the CDR3 reads TGCGCCAGCAGAACCGCGCCGGGGGATGAGCAGTTCTTC. Translation: CASRTAPGDEQFF.